This TCR beta chain was retrieved from a study of naive and memory T cell subsets. Concerning this clonotype: Its antigen is unidentified.

An equimolar mix of two oligonucleotides served as the beta constant-region primer for TRBC1 and TRBC2. Ligated cDNA was amplified by four rounds of PCR with nested alpha and beta constant-region primers and SP2. A single record per CDR3 protein comes from TCRdb applying MiXCR to the UMI-ligation and nested PCR reads. The data show over 80,000 distinct CDR3 sequences, with 11% seen just once and around 0.13% held by the top ten. Alpha and beta libraries were amplified separately from the second PCR onward. V was clipped by 0 bases and J by 0 bases, with 12 bases between them. CDR3 length equals 17 residues. Germline V gives CDR1 LGHNA, CDR2 YNFKEQ. Study observations and caveats: Possibly reflecting memory cells re-expressing CD45RA, a few larger clonotypes occurred in naive repertoires, especially CD8. In naive cells, over 85% of TCR sequences were seen only once.

The TCR sequence derives from a human donor in good health. The V gene is TRBV4-2, the J gene TRBJ1-3, with D unclear. Specimen: naive CD4+ T cells from blood. CDR3 sequence (DNA): TGTGCCAGCAGCCAAGAAGAAACAGCTAACTCTGGAAACACCATATATTTT. The encoded protein is CASSQEETANSGNTIYF.